The 14 T cell receptor beta chains reported below all come from one sample, sequenced in a study of beta chain features in type 1 diabetes. Reverse transcribing all isolated RNA meant expressed TCRB transcripts were sequenced. Produced via immunoSEQ multiplex PCR; TCRdb's table is partial and in-frame only. The table has about 400,000 clones, roughly 12% seen once. The sample consisted of naive CD4+ T cells from blood. All receptors derive from a man aged 18 to 35 in good health.

This sequence joins TRBV12-5 and TRBJ1-5, with 8 bases identical to TRBD1. Per the germline V gene, CDR1 is LGHNT and CDR2 is FRNRAP. J was trimmed by 1 base and V by 2 bases; bases with no gene match: 19. The CDR3 loop spans 21 amino acids. Here the CDR3 DNA reads TGTGCTAGTGGTTTGCCCCAAAGCCCCCGAAAAGACAGGGGCAGCAATCAGCCCCAGCATTTT. It yields the protein CASGLPQSPRKDRGSNQPQHF.

This clone has more than one count but fewer than ten. The genes are TRBV11-2 and TRBJ2-5; 12 bases match TRBD2. Unmatched junction bases numbered 6, after V lost 5 bases and J lost 5 bases. From germline, CDR1 is SGHAT and CDR2 FQNNGV. The CDR3 runs to 15 residues. The CDR3 region has the DNA TGTGCCAGCAGCGGACTAGCGGGGATGGGGGAGACCCAGTACTTC. It specifies CASSGLAGMGETQYF.

The CDR3 region is CASSPGGARSNRNYGYTF. In DNA, the CDR3 is TGTGCCAGCAGCCCAGGAGGGGCGCGGTCTAATAGGAACTATGGCTACACCTTC. The chain is built from TRBV7-9 and TRBJ1-2; possible D gene TRBD1, 5 bases. Germline V lookup: CDR1 SEHNR, CDR2 FQNEAQ (reference sequence). This CDR3 is built from 18 residues. V was clipped by 5 bases and J by 2 bases, with 24 bases between them.

This clone was seen a handful of times. The chain couples TRBV4-3 to TRBJ1-1; no firm D call. The CDR3 totals 15 residues. Germline assignment: CDR1 LGHNA and CDR2 YSLEER. V was trimmed by 0 bases and J by 2 bases, leaving 10 bases between them. The DNA of the CDR3 is TGCGCCAGCAGCCAAGATTTAGCTACTAACACTGAAGCTTTCTTT. Translation: CASSQDLATNTEAFF.

There are a few counts of this clone. The chain combines TRBV28 with TRBJ2-7; TRBD2 agrees at 7 bases. The CDR3 has 15 residues. V lost 4 bases to trimming and J lost 6 bases; unmatched junction nucleotides: 12. The V gene's germline CDR1 is MDHEN and CDR2 SYDVKM. CDR3 region: CASSSPRWRESEQYF. Here the CDR3 DNA reads TGTGCCAGCAGTTCCCCTCGCTGGCGGGAGTCCGAGCAGTACTTC.

V is TRBV7-2 and J is TRBJ2-2, with D possibly TRBD1 on 6 matching bases. The V and J ends lost 5 bases and 0 bases respectively, with 10 bases between them. CDR1 SGHTA and CDR2 FQGNSA come from the germline V gene. This CDR3 spans 15 amino acids. The CDR3 nucleotides are TGTGCCAGCAGCGGACAGAACGCGAACACCGGGGAGCTGTTTTTT. This encodes CASSGQNANTGELFF.

The chain recombines TRBV27 with TRBJ1-2; 7 bases are a match to TRBD1. This CDR3 contains 14 residues. Germline lookup yields CDR1 MNHEY and CDR2 SMNVEV (reference sequence). With 6 bases clipped from V and 3 bases from J, the junction kept 7 bases outside the gene matches. CDR3 amino acids: CASSLTGVHYGYTF. CDR3 DNA sequence: TGTGCCAGCAGCCTTACAGGGGTGCACTATGGCTACACCTTC.

The sample holds a few counts of this clone. Other DNA sequences in this specimen translate into the identical CDR3. The J gene is TRBJ2-1, the V gene TRBV5-1, with D maybe TRBD2 (6 bases). The CDR3 sequence is 15 residues long. Deletions cut 2 bases from V and 0 bases from J, with 9 bases between. Germline V gene data show CDR1 as SGHRS and CDR2 as YFSETQ. CDR3 nucleotides: TGCGCCAGCAGCTTAGGCGGGGTCTCCTACAATGAGCAGTTCTTC. Translating it yields CASSLGGVSYNEQFF.

The CDR3 here is CASSRQGSGELFF. The DNA for the CDR3 is TGTGCCAGCAGTCGACAGGGATCCGGGGAGCTGTTTTTT. The rearrangement joins TRBV9 to TRBJ2-2; 7 bases are a match to TRBD1. The CDR3 contains 13 residues. CDR1 is SGDLS and CDR2 is YYNGEE in the germline V gene. The J segment lost 6 bases and the V segment lost 5 bases, leaving 4 bases of the junction unmatched. Filled out from reference TRBV9 and TRBJ2-2, the complete variable domain reads DSGVTQTPKHLITATGQRVTLRCSPRSGDLSVYWYQQSLDQGLQFLIQYYNGEERAKGNILERFSAQQFPDLHSELNLSSLELGDSALYFCASSRQGSGELFFGEGSRLTVL.

This clone was detected a few times. The CDR3 loop is CASSLRQGTTNEKLFF. CDR3 sequence (DNA): TGTGCCAGCTCACTTCGACAGGGGACAACTAATGAAAAACTGTTTTTT. The chain recombines TRBV18 with TRBJ1-4, with 8 bases identical to TRBD1. The junction had 4 bases not matched to a gene; V was cut back by 4 bases and J by 0 bases. CDR1 is KGHSH, CDR2 LQKENI, per germline. The CDR3 totals 16 residues.

This clone was observed a handful of times. The chain uses TRBV13 and TRBJ1-2, with D unclear. Per the germline V gene, CDR1 is PRHDT and CDR2 is FYEKMQ (reference sequence). The V and J ends lost 6 bases and 4 bases respectively, with 18 bases between them. This CDR3 contains 15 residues. CDR3 nucleotide sequence: TGTGCCAGCAGTCAAATACTAAGATTGGGCTATGGCTACACCTTC. This encodes CASSQILRLGYGYTF.

This clone was found a few times. The chain employs TRBV30 and TRBJ2-1; D is unclear. Deletions cut 2 bases from V and 2 bases from J, with 16 bases between. Per germline, CDR1 GTSNPN and CDR2 SVGIG (reference sequence). The CDR3 consists of 16 residues. CDR3 sequence: CAWSMSGARTYNEQFF. DNA of the CDR3: TGTGCCTGGAGTATGTCAGGCGCAAGGACCTACAATGAGCAGTTCTTC.

This clone was detected a few times. V is TRBV28 and J is TRBJ2-7; 12 nucleotides line up with TRBD1. V was pared by 4 bases and J by 6 bases, with 10 bases of the junction left unmatched. CDR1 is MDHEN and CDR2 is SYDVKM in the germline V gene. This CDR3 region has 16 residues. CDR3 protein: CASSSPGTGGRSEQYF. CDR3 nucleotides: TGTGCCAGCAGTTCACCCGGGACAGGGGGCCGGAGCGAGCAGTACTTC.

J is TRBJ2-3 and V is TRBV2; 8 nucleotides line up with TRBD1. The V and J ends lost 5 bases and 9 bases, in that order; junction bases with no gene match: 10. This CDR3 is 14 amino acids long. Germline V gene data show CDR1 as SNHLY and CDR2 as FYNNEI. The CDR3 nucleotides read TGTGCCAGCAGTCTTGGACAGGGATGGGAGACGCAGTATTTT. Its translation: CASSLGQGWETQYF.